One and the same sample provided the 27 T cell receptor beta chains below, sequenced in a study of shared clonotypes between healthy human individuals. CD8 cells classed as naive were CD45RO-negative and positively selected for CCR7, excluding terminally differentiated effector memory CD45RA+ cells. Sequencing used immunoSEQ multiplex PCR; TCRdb keeps in-frame clones, though not all of them. The data contain a few million clones, 93% of them singletons. Sequenced sample: naive CD8+ T cells from PBMCs. The receptors shown here come from a man aged 18-30 years in good health. Some clones in this sample may be carry-over from other donors' samples.

The chain carries TRBV28 and TRBJ2-2; TRBD2 aligns across 11 bases. Trimming took 5 bases from V and 7 from J; bases not matched to a gene: 9. The CDR3 is 16 amino acids. CDR1 and CDR2 from the germline V gene are MDHEN and SYDVKM. CDR3 protein: CASSPLAGERRGELFF. The DNA for the CDR3 is TGTGCCAGCAGTCCACTAGCGGGAGAGCGCCGCGGGGAGCTGTTTTTT.

CDR3 DNA sequence: TGTGCCACCAGGCTAGCGGGAGAAGCAGATACGCAGTATTTT. Protein product: CATRLAGEADTQYF. This chain joins TRBV15 and TRBJ2-3, with 10 positions matching TRBD2. Germline V CDR1 and CDR2: LNHNV, YYDKDF (reference sequence). V lost 6 bases and J lost 4; bases outside the gene matches: 4. CDR3 size: 14 residues.

Concerning this clone itself: Other DNA sequences in this sample translate to the same CDR3. The CDR3 bases are TGTGCCAGCAGTTTTGGAAGTTACGAGCAGTACTTC. It encodes CASSFGSYEQYF. The chain recombines TRBV28 with TRBJ2-7; the D is unclear. This CDR3 has 12 amino acids. Trimming left V 3 bases short and J 4 bases short, with 7 bases between. Germline loops: CDR1 MDHEN, CDR2 SYDVKM.

The genes are TRBV27 and TRBJ2-7; D unresolved. Trimming pared 7 bases from V and 0 bases from J, leaving 13 bases between. The CDR3 runs 14 residues. Germline loops: CDR1 MNHEY, CDR2 SMNVEV (reference sequence). CDR3 residues: CASNRIGSSYEQYF. The CDR3 nucleotides are TGTGCCAGCAACCGTATCGGTAGCTCCTACGAGCAGTACTTC.

The rearrangement links TRBV6-4 to TRBJ2-7; D is ambiguous. The CDR3 is 15 residues long. Per the germline V gene, CDR1 is MRHNA and CDR2 is SNTAGT. Trimming cost V 6 bases and J 3 bases, with 18 bases left between them. The CDR3 here is CASRKEFGGLYEQYF. CDR3 DNA: TGTGCCAGCAGAAAGGAATTTGGTGGCCTCTACGAGCAGTACTTC.

CDR3 region: CASSLDFGTGGYEQYF. The DNA for the CDR3 is TGTGCCAGCAGCTTAGATTTCGGGACAGGGGGCTACGAGCAGTACTTC. The chain has TRBV11-2 and TRBJ2-7, with 11 positions matching TRBD1. V shed 0 bases, J shed 3 bases, and the junction held 4 bases outside the gene matches. The CDR3 spans 16 residues. Germline loops: CDR1 SGHAT, CDR2 FQNNGV.

This sequence joins TRBV7-3 and TRBJ2-3, with D perhaps TRBD2 (5 bases). V shed 3 bases and J shed 5 bases, with 12 bases lying between them. Germline values: CDR1 SGHTA, CDR2 FQGTGA. This CDR3 spans 14 amino acids. The CDR3 reads CASSFLARGDTQYF. CDR3 in DNA: TGTGCCAGCAGCTTCTTAGCTCGGGGAGATACGCAGTATTTT.

Concerning this clone itself: The sample contains more than one DNA sequence encoding this CDR3. The V and J genes are TRBV27 and TRBJ2-2; D gene uncertain. V was pared by 2 bases and J by 2 bases, with 6 bases between. CDR1 is MNHEY, CDR2 SMNVEV, per germline (reference sequence). This CDR3 has 14 amino acids. CDR3 sequence (DNA): TGTGCCAGCAGTTTAGGCCTCAACACCGGGGAGCTGTTTTTT. Translated, it gives CASSLGLNTGELFF.

The chain is built from TRBV28 and TRBJ2-1; D gene uncertain. The V end was cut by 6 bases, the J end by 9 bases, with 21 bases between. Germline V gene lookup returns CDR1 MDHEN and CDR2 SYDVKM. The CDR3 covers 15 residues. This CDR3 reads CASRPLDQWEPEQFF. As DNA, the CDR3 is TGTGCCAGCAGGCCGTTAGACCAGTGGGAACCTGAGCAGTTCTTC.

The rearrangement joins TRBV28 to TRBJ2-7; D is perhaps TRBD2 (5 bases). The V gene's germline CDR1 is MDHEN and CDR2 SYDVKM. Trimming pared 8 bases from V and 6 bases from J, leaving 11 bases between. The CDR3 sequence is 11 residues long. CDR3 nucleotide sequence: TGTGCCAGCGGGGAGTGGGGCGAGCAGTACTTC. It translates to CASGEWGEQYF.

J is TRBJ2-7 and V is TRBV7-6; TRBD1 aligns across 8 bases. CDR3 length: 14 residues. Germline V gene sequence: CDR1 SGHVS, CDR2 FNYEAQ. The J segment lost 5 bases and the V segment lost 5 bases, leaving 8 bases of the junction unmatched. CDR3 in amino acids: CASSPEDRANEQYF. CDR3 nucleotide sequence: TGTGCCAGCAGCCCCGAGGACAGGGCCAACGAGCAGTACTTC.

V is TRBV6-6 and J is TRBJ2-1; 16 positions agree with TRBD2. V gave up 9 bases and J gave up 6 bases; unmatched junction bases: 8. CDR1 is MNHNY and CDR2 is SVGAGI in the germline V gene (reference sequence). There are 16 residues in the CDR3. CDR3 protein: CASGTSGRAVGNEQFF. The CDR3 nucleotides read TGTGCCAGTGGGACTAGCGGGAGGGCCGTGGGCAATGAGCAGTTCTTC.

The chain is built from TRBV6-6 and TRBJ1-2; D remains unclear. In germline, CDR1 is MNHNY, CDR2 SVGAGI (reference sequence). CDR3 size: 16 residues. Trimming removed 11 bases from V and 0 bases from J, with 22 bases in between. The CDR3 bases are TGTGCCGGAAGGGAGGGTCTGTTGCACCCTAACTATGGCTACACCTTC. This encodes CAGREGLLHPNYGYTF.

The chain employs TRBV30 and TRBJ2-3; D not certain. Trimming removed 5 bases from V and 4 bases from J, with 13 bases in between. Germline V gives CDR1 GTSNPN, CDR2 SVGIG (reference sequence). The CDR3 sequence is 13 residues long. CDR3 coding DNA: TGTGCCTGGTCCACCACGATCTCAGATACGCAGTATTTT. Protein: CAWSTTISDTQYF.

The chain joins TRBV11-3 to TRBJ2-7; D is perhaps TRBD1 (6 bases). Germline V lookup: CDR1 SGHNT, CDR2 YENEEA. Trimming removed 4 bases at V and 3 bases at J, with 10 bases between. The CDR3 has 13 residues. The CDR3 here is CASSSRDNYEQYF. The CDR3 coding sequence is TGTGCCAGCAGCTCCCGGGACAACTACGAGCAGTACTTC.

The chain recombines TRBV10-1 with TRBJ2-5, with a weak D call TRBD1 (5 bases). The J call may be wrong; the DNA end is better matched by TRBJ2-7. CDR3 length equals 11 residues. The germline V gene encodes CDR1 WNHNN and CDR2 SYGVQD (reference sequence). The CDR3 is CASSAGNEQYF. CDR3 sequence (DNA): TGCGCCAGCAGTGCAGGGAACGAGCAGTACTTC.

This clone is a singleton in its sample. This chain connects TRBV27 to TRBJ2-3; the D is unclear. The V and J ends lost 7 bases and 2 bases respectively, with 16 bases between them. The CDR3 runs 15 residues. The germline V gene encodes CDR1 MNHEY and CDR2 SMNVEV (reference sequence). This CDR3 is CASTQSLISTDTQYF. The DNA for the CDR3 is TGTGCCAGCACCCAAAGCCTTATCTCCACAGATACGCAGTATTTT.

The rearrangement uses TRBV11-2 and TRBJ2-7; D is unresolved. The V end lost 8 bases, the J end lost 5 bases, and 16 bases lay between the germline ends. This CDR3 region has 13 residues. The germline CDR1 and CDR2 sequences are SGHAT and FQNNGV. Written as DNA, the CDR3 is TGTGCCAGCGCTCTCTCTCGACCCCACGAGCAGTACTTC. Residues: CASALSRPHEQYF. Together with reference TRBV11-2 and TRBJ2-7, the CDR3 gives the full variable domain: EAGVAQSPRYKIIEKRQSVAFWCNPISGHATLYWYQQILGQGPKLLIQFQNNGVVDDSQLPKDRFSAERLKGVDSTLKIQPAKLEDSAVYLCASALSRPHEQYFGPGTRLTVT.

This clone was seen only a few times. J is TRBJ1-2 and V is TRBV19; no clear D gene. The V gene lost 4 bases and the J gene lost 8 bases, with 5 bases spanning the gap. The CDR3 spans 10 residues. In germline, CDR1 is LNHDA, CDR2 SQIVND (reference sequence). CDR3 loop: CASSKWGYTF. In DNA, the CDR3 is TGTGCCAGTAGTAAATGGGGCTACACCTTC.

A note on this clone: The same CDR3 also results from other DNA sequences found in this sample. The V gene is TRBV5-1, the J gene TRBJ2-2; D is unresolved. Trimming removed 3 bases at V and 3 bases at J, with 3 bases between. The CDR3 runs to 12 residues. CDR1 is SGHRS and CDR2 is YFSETQ in the germline V gene. DNA of the CDR3: TGCGCCAGCAGCTCCGACACCGGGGAGCTGTTTTTT. Protein sequence: CASSSDTGELFF.

Concerning this clone: The sample has other DNA sequences that encode this CDR3 too. V and J are TRBV5-8 and TRBJ1-1; D possibly corresponds to TRBD1 (6 bases). The CDR3 contains 13 residues. The V and J ends lost 2 bases and 8 bases respectively, with 13 bases between them. The germline V gene encodes CDR1 SGHTS and CDR2 YDEGEE. In DNA, the CDR3 is TGTGCCAGCAGCTTACTCAGGGGAACAGAAGCTTTCTTT. Its protein product is CASSLLRGTEAFF.

The chain carries TRBV19 and TRBJ2-6; TRBD1 matches at 9 bases. The ends lost 5 bases at V and 0 bases at J; junction bases unmatched: 8. The CDR3 length is 18 residues. Germline-derived CDR1 and CDR2 are LNHDA and SQIVND (reference sequence). The chain's CDR3 is CASSPGQGRSSGANVLTF. DNA of the CDR3: TGTGCCAGTAGTCCGGGACAGGGTCGTAGCTCTGGGGCCAACGTCCTGACTTTC.

V and J are TRBV4-1 and TRBJ2-7; D might be TRBD1 (5 bases). Trimming pared 1 base from V and 0 bases from J, leaving 7 bases between. The germline CDR1 and CDR2 sequences are MGHRA and YSYEKL. The CDR3 is made up of 14 amino acids. The CDR3: CASSQVGASYEQYF. CDR3 in DNA: TGCGCCAGCAGCCAAGTTGGGGCCTCCTACGAGCAGTACTTC.

This clone appeared a single time. V gene TRBV18 combines with J gene TRBJ2-1, with D possibly matching TRBD2 (7 bases). The CDR3 loop spans 16 amino acids. Trimming took 4 bases from V and 4 from J, leaving 17 bases between them. Per the germline V gene, CDR1 is KGHSH and CDR2 is LQKENI. This chain's CDR3 is CASSLGGGPSYNEQFF. CDR3 DNA: TGTGCCAGCTCACTAGGCGGGGGCCCCTCTTACAATGAGCAGTTCTTC.

A single count supports this clone. The chain uses TRBV5-4 and TRBJ1-2, with D hard to call. The CDR3 is 11 amino acids. Trimming removed 7 bases at V and 5 bases at J, with 9 bases between. CDR1 is SGHNT, CDR2 YYREEE, per germline (reference sequence). The CDR3 loop is CASFPWYGYTF. The CDR3 nucleotides are TGTGCCAGCTTCCCCTGGTATGGCTACACCTTC.

CDR3 DNA: TGTGCCAGCAGCCAAGATTGGCCCCTCCGAGGAACTAATGAAAAACTGTTTTTT. Translation gives CASSQDWPLRGTNEKLFF. This rearrangement joins TRBV4-2 to TRBJ1-4, with unresolved D. This CDR3 is 18 amino acids long. Germline V lookup: CDR1 LGHNA, CDR2 YNFKEQ. Trimming shortened V by 0 bases and J by 1 base, and 15 bases separated the two germline ends.

CDR3 sequence: CARSLSLFGTSRTYEQYF. The CDR3 DNA reads TGTGCCAGAAGCTTAAGTCTATTTGGGACTAGCCGAACCTACGAGCAGTACTTC. The chain is built from TRBV5-3 and TRBJ2-7; 9 bases are a match to TRBD2. TRBV5-3 is an open reading frame, and its role is uncertain. V gave up 2 bases and J gave up 2 bases; unmatched junction bases: 14. The CDR3 sequence is 18 residues long.